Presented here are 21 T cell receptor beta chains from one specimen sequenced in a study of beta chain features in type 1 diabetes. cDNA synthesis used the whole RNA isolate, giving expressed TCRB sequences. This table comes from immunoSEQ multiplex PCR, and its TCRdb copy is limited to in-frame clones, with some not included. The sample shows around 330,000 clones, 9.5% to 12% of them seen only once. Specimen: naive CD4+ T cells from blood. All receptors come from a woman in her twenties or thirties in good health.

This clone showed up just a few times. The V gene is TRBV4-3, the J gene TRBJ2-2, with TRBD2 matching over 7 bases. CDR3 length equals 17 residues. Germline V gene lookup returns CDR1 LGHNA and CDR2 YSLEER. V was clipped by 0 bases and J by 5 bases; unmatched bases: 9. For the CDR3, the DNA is TGCGCCAGCAGCCAAGAGTTGACGGGAGGAACGACCGGGGAGCTGTTTTTT. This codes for CASSQELTGGTTGELFF.

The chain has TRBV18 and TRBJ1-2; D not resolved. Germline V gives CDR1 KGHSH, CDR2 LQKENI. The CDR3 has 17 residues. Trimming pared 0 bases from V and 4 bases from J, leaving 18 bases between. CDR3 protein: CASSPPRTLSLSYGYTF. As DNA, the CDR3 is TGTGCCAGCTCACCACCGCGCACTTTGTCCCTTTCCTATGGCTACACCTTC. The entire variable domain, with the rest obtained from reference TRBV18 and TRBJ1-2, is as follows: NAGVMQNPRHLVRRRGQEARLRCSPMKGHSHVYWYRQLPEEGLKFMVYLQKENIIDESGMPKERFSAEFPKEGPSILRIQQVVRGDSAAYFCASSPPRTLSLSYGYTFGSGTRLTVV.

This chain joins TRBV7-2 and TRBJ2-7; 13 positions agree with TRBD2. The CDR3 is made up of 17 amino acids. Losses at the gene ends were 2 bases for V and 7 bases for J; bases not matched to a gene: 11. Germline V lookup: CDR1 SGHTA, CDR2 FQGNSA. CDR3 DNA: TGTGCCAGCAGCTTACCCTCAGGACTAGCGGGAGCGAAGGAGCAGTACTTC. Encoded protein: CASSLPSGLAGAKEQYF.

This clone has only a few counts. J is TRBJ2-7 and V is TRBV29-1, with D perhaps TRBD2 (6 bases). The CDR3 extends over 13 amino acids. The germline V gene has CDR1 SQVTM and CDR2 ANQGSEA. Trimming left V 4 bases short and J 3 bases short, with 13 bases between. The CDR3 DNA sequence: TGCAGCGTTGTCGCGGGACGGCGCTACGAGCAGTACTTC. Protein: CSVVAGRRYEQYF.

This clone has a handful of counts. The CDR3 DNA reads TGTGCCAGCACACAGGGATATGAGCAGTTCTTC. Translating it yields CASTQGYEQFF. This chain connects TRBV6-5 to TRBJ2-1; tentative D call: TRBD1 (6 bases). V was pared by 7 bases and J by 8 bases, with 9 bases between. The CDR3 spans 11 residues. CDR1 MNHEY and CDR2 SVGAGI come from the germline V gene.

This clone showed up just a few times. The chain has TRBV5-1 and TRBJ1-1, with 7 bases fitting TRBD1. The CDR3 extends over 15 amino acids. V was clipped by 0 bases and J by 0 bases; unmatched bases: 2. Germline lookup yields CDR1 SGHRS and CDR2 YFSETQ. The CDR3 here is CASSLGTGMNTEAFF. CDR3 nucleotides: TGCGCCAGCAGCTTGGGGACAGGCATGAACACTGAAGCTTTCTTT.

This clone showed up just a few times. The chain's CDR3 is CASSLGGQGLETQYF. In DNA, the CDR3 is TGTGCCAGCAGCTTAGGGGGACAGGGGCTGGAGACCCAGTACTTC. The chain carries TRBV7-9 and TRBJ2-5; 10 nucleotides line up with TRBD1. Germline V gene lookup returns CDR1 SEHNR and CDR2 FQNEAQ (reference sequence). CDR3 length: 15 residues. V shed 1 base and J 5 bases; nucleotides not matched to a gene: 4.

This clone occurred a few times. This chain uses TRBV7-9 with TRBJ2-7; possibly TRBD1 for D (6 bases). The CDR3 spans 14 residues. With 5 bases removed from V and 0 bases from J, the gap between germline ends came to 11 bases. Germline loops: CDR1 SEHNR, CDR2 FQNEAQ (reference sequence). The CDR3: CASSEQGNSYEQYF. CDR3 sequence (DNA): TGTGCCAGCAGCGAACAGGGAAACTCCTACGAGCAGTACTTC.

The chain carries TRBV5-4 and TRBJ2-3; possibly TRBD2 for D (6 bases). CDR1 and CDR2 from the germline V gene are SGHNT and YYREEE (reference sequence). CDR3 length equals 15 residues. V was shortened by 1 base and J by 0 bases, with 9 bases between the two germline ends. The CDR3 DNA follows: TGTGCCAGCAGCTTGTCCAGCGGGAGCACAGATACGCAGTATTTT. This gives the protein CASSLSSGSTDTQYF.

DNA for the CDR3: TGCGCCAGCAGCCAGGGGATGGGGGCGGGTACTGAAGCTTTCTTT. As protein: CASSQGMGAGTEAFF. V and J are TRBV4-3 and TRBJ1-1, with D perhaps matching TRBD1 (6 bases). Per germline, CDR1 LGHNA and CDR2 YSLEER. V was trimmed by 3 bases and J by 5 bases, leaving 16 bases between them. This CDR3 has 15 amino acids.

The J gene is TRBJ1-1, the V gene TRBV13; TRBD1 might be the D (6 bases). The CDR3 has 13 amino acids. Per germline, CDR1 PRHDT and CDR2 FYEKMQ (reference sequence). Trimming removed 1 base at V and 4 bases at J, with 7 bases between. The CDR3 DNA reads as TGTGCCAGCAGCTTAGAACAGGGCACTGAAGCTTTCTTT. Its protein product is CASSLEQGTEAFF.

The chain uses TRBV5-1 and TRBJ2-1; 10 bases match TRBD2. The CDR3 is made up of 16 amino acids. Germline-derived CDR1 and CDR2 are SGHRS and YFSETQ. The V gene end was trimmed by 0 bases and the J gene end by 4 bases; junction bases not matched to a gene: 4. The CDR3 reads CASSLALAGEYNEQFF. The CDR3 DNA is TGCGCCAGCAGCTTGGCTCTAGCGGGGGAGTACAATGAGCAGTTCTTC.

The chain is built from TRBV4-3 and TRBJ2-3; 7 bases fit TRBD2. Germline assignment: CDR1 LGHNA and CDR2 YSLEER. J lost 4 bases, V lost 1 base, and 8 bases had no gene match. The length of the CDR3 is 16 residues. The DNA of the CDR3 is TGCGCCAGCAGCCAAGTAGTTCTAGCGGAATCAGATACGCAGTATTTT. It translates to CASSQVVLAESDTQYF.

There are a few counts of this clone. In DNA, the CDR3 is TGTGCCAGCAGTGAATTGGGAGGGGTCGAGGAAAAACTGTTTTTT. Translating it yields CASSELGGVEEKLFF. V gene TRBV25-1 combines with J gene TRBJ1-4; D may be TRBD1 (5 bases). V lost 1 base and J 8 bases, leaving 14 bases between the germline ends. Germline loops: CDR1 MGHDK, CDR2 SYGVNS. The CDR3 extends over 15 amino acids.

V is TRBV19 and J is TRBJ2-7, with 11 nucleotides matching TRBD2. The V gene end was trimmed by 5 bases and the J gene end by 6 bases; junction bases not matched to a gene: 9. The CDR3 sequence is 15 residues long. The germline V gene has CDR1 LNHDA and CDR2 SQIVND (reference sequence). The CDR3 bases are TGTGCCAGTAGTGTTAGCGGGAGGGACACGATCGAGCAGTACTTC. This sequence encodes CASSVSGRDTIEQYF. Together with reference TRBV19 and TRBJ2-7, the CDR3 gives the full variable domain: DGGITQSPKYLFRKEGQNVTLSCEQNLNHDAMYWYRQDPGQGLRLIYYSQIVNDFQKGDIAEGYSVSREKKESFPLTVTSAQKNPTAFYLCASSVSGRDTIEQYFGPGTRLTVT.

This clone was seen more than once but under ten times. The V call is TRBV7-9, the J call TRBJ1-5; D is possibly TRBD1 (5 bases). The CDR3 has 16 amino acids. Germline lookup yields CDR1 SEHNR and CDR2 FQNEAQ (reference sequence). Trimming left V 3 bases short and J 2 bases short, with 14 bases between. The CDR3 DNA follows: TGTGCCAGCAGCTTCGGCCAGGGAGGAGGCAATCAGCCCCAGCATTTT. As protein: CASSFGQGGGNQPQHF. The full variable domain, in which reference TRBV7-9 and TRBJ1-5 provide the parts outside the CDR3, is DTGVSQNPRHKITKRGQNVTFRCDPISEHNRLYWYRQTLGQGPEFLTYFQNEAQLEKSRLLSDRFSAERPKGSFSTLEIQRTEQGDSAMYLCASSFGQGGGNQPQHFGDGTRLSIL.

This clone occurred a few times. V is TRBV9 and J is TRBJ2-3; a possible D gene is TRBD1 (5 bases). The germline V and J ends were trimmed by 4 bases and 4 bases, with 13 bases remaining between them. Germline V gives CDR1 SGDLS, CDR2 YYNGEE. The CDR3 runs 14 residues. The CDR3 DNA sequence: TGTGCCAGCAGCCCCACGCCAGGGTCAGATACGCAGTATTTT. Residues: CASSPTPGSDTQYF.

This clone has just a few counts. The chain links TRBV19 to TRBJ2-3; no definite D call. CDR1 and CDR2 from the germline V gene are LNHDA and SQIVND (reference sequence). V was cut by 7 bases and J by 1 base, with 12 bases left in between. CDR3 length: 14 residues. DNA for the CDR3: TGTGCCAGTATTCCCACCTACGGCACAGATACGCAGTATTTT. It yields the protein CASIPTYGTDTQYF.

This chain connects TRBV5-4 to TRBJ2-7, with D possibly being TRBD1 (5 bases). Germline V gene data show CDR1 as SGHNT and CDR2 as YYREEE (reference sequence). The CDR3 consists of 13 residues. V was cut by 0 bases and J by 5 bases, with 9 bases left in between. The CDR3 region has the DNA TGTGCCAGCAGCTTGGGACAGTCCCACGAGCAGTACTTC. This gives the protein CASSLGQSHEQYF.

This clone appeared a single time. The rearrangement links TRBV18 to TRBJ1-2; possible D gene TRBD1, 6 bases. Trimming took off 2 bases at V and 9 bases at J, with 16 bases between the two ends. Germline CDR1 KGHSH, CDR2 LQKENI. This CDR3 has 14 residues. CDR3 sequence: CASSPDVTGTSYTF. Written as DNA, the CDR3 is TGTGCCAGCTCACCAGATGTCACAGGGACGAGCTACACCTTC.

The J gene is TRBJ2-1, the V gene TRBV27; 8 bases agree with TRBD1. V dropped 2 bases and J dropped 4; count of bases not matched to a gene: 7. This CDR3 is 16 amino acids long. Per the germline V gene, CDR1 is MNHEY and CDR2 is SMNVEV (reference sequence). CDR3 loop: CASSLAGQADYNEQFF. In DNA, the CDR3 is TGTGCCAGCAGTTTAGCGGGACAGGCTGATTACAATGAGCAGTTCTTC.